A selection of T cell receptor beta chains follows, all from one sample in a study of identical twins. TCRdb fed the 5' RACE reads into MiXCR, producing one record per CDR3 protein. The sample includes 130,000 to 150,000 distinct CDR3 sequences, roughly 3.2% seen only once; the top ten take 8% to 8.5%. The sample taken for sequencing was memory T cells sorted from blood. These receptors came from a man aged 18 to 29 in good health. Both conserved end residues are part of each CDR3. D genes are given only for firm matches. Part of the rows lack a size; the others show once, few, many or a class for expanded clones.

v_gene	d_gene	abundance	j_gene	CDR3aa	CDR3nt
TRBV5-1	NA	many	TRBJ2-5	CASKAGVHPGETQYF	TGCGCCAGCAAGGCAGGCGTGCATCCAGGGGAGACCCAGTACTTC
TRBV20-1	TRBD2	many	TRBJ2-1	CSAGLAGAWNEQFF	TGCAGTGCGGGACTAGCGGGAGCTTGGAATGAGCAGTTCTTC
TRBV18	NA	NA	TRBJ1-1	CASSLGDGRMNTEAFF	TGTGCCAGCTCACTTGGGGACGGGAGGATGAACACTGAAGCTTTCTTT
TRBV7-6	NA	many	TRBJ1-3	CASSLEQGSGNTIYF	TGTGCCAGCAGCTTAGAACAGGGATCTGGAAACACCATATATTTT
TRBV20-1	TRBD2	many	TRBJ2-3	CSPAGTSTDTQYF	TGCAGTCCAGCGGGGACTAGCACAGATACGCAGTATTTT
TRBV3-1	TRBD1	many	TRBJ1-2	CASSQDDRDYTF	TGTGCCAGCAGCCAAGATGACAGGGACTACACCTTC
TRBV3-1	TRBD2	NA	TRBJ2-1	CASSPTRTSGTADEQFF	TGTGCCAGCAGCCCAACACGGACTAGCGGGACCGCAGATGAGCAGTTCTTC
TRBV7-2	NA	many	TRBJ2-5	CASSLVPNGAQETQYF	TGTGCCAGCAGCTTAGTACCGAATGGGGCACAAGAGACCCAGTACTTC
TRBV28	NA	NA	TRBJ2-3	CASRKDPTDTQYF	TGTGCCAGCAGGAAGGATCCCACAGATACGCAGTATTTT
TRBV18	NA	many	TRBJ1-2	CASSPPMGDYGYTF	TGTGCCAGCTCACCACCTATGGGCGACTATGGCTACACCTTC
TRBV12-3/TRBV12-4	NA	many	TRBJ2-3	CASSFGGTDTQYF	TGTGCCAGCAGTTTTGGAGGCACAGATACGCAGTATTTT
TRBV5-1	TRBD2	NA	TRBJ2-2	CASSWGGRTGELFF	TGCGCCAGCAGCTGGGGCGGGAGGACCGGGGAGCTGTTTTTT
TRBV19	NA	NA	TRBJ2-2	CASSIPGTTNTGELFF	TGTGCCAGTAGTATTCCGGGAACCACGAACACCGGGGAGCTGTTTTTT
TRBV11-1	TRBD2	many	TRBJ2-1	CASSLALVLAGSENEQFF	TGTGCCAGCAGCTTAGCGTTAGTATTAGCGGGAAGCGAGAATGAGCAGTTCTTC
TRBV20-1	NA	many	TRBJ2-2	CSARDRSRTEGELFF	TGCAGTGCTAGAGATCGGAGCAGAACGGAAGGGGAGCTGTTTTTT
TRBV6-5	NA	many	TRBJ2-7	CASGEYEQYF	TGTGCCAGCGGTGAATACGAGCAGTACTTC
TRBV15	NA	many	TRBJ1-3	CATSRAQGLGGNTIYF	TGTGCCACCAGCAGAGCACAGGGCTTGGGTGGAAACACCATATATTTT
TRBV5-1	NA	many	TRBJ2-5	CASSLTQPGWSETQYF	TGCGCCAGCAGCTTGACCCAGCCAGGGTGGTCAGAGACCCAGTACTTC
TRBV11-1	NA	many	TRBJ2-2	CASSSTGRAIGGELFF	TGTGCCAGCAGCTCCACGGGCAGGGCCATTGGCGGGGAGCTGTTTTTT
TRBV12-3/TRBV12-4	NA	many	TRBJ1-2	CASSLAGRGGTF	TGTGCCAGCAGTTTAGCAGGCAGGGGCGGCACCTTC
TRBV5-6	TRBD2	many	TRBJ2-2	CASSSGTSGTGELFF	TGTGCCAGCAGCTCGGGGACTAGTGGCACCGGGGAGCTGTTTTTT
TRBV7-9	TRBD1	many	TRBJ1-4	CASSSGTGATNEKLFF	TGTGCCAGCAGCTCCGGGACAGGGGCAACTAATGAAAAACTGTTTTTT
TRBV4-1	TRBD1	many	TRBJ2-2	CASSQFGTGVTGELFF	TGCGCCAGCAGCCAGTTCGGGACAGGTGTTACCGGGGAGCTGTTTTTT
TRBV7-3	TRBD1	many	TRBJ2-7	CASSSHPGQGVEQYF	TGTGCCAGCAGCTCCCACCCGGGACAGGGCGTCGAGCAGTACTTC
TRBV19	TRBD1	many	TRBJ1-1	CASTVRTGEAFF	TGTGCCAGTACCGTACGGACAGGGGAAGCTTTCTTT
TRBV5-1	TRBD1	many	TRBJ2-3	CASSDRDRGQVTQYF	TGCGCCAGCAGCGACCGGGACAGGGGGCAGGTTACGCAGTATTTT
TRBV20-1	NA	many	TRBJ2-3	CSASGLDGADTQYF	TGCAGTGCTAGTGGGCTTGATGGAGCAGATACGCAGTATTTT
TRBV3-1	TRBD1	many	TRBJ2-7	CASSQDVTGADEQYF	TGTGCCAGCAGCCAAGACGTGACAGGGGCGGACGAGCAGTACTTC
TRBV2	TRBD1	many	TRBJ2-5	CASSESGGGEETQYF	TGTGCCAGCAGTGAATCAGGGGGCGGGGAAGAGACCCAGTACTTC
TRBV27	NA	many	TRBJ2-3	CASSHRFDTQYF	TGTGCCAGCAGTCACCGCTTCGATACGCAGTATTTT
TRBV4-3	NA	many	TRBJ2-5	CASSPRGGNGQETQYF	TGCGCCAGCAGCCCACGAGGAGGGAACGGGCAAGAGACCCAGTACTTC
TRBV4-2	NA	many	TRBJ1-2	CASSQDRGGYTF	TGTGCCAGCAGCCAAGATCGAGGTGGCTACACCTTC
TRBV5-1	NA	many	TRBJ2-3	CASSLDGVGTDTQYF	TGCGCCAGCAGCTTGGACGGGGTCGGCACAGATACGCAGTATTTT
TRBV7-9	NA	many	TRBJ1-5	CASSLNRQPQHF	TGTGCCAGCAGCTTAAATCGTCAGCCCCAGCATTTT
TRBV11-3	TRBD2	once	TRBJ2-3	CASSLDPGRGTDTQYF	TGTGCCAGCAGCTTAGACCCAGGGAGGGGCACAGATACGCAGTATTTT
TRBV20-1	TRBD2	many	TRBJ2-1	CSACPGGYNEQFF	TGCAGTGCTTGCCCGGGGGGCTACAATGAGCAGTTCTTC
TRBV7-6	TRBD1	many	TRBJ2-7	CASSSSRDRSNEQYF	TGTGCCAGCAGCTCCTCTCGGGACAGGTCCAACGAGCAGTACTTC
TRBV6-1	TRBD1	many	TRBJ1-1	CASSAGTGERRAFF	TGTGCCAGCAGTGCCGGGACAGGGGAAAGGAGGGCTTTCTTT
TRBV5-6	NA	many	TRBJ2-1	CASSTNSLFYNEQFF	TGTGCCAGCAGCACAAATAGCTTGTTCTACAATGAGCAGTTCTTC
TRBV5-1	NA	many	TRBJ1-1	CASSQVDSMNTEAFF	TGCGCCAGCAGCCAGGTGGACAGCATGAACACTGAAGCTTTCTTT
TRBV7-9	TRBD2	many	TRBJ2-3	CASSLSERGSDTQYF	TGTGCCAGCAGCTTATCGGAGCGGGGTTCAGATACGCAGTATTTT